This T cell receptor beta chain was documented in a study of identifying expanded T cells in peripheral blood (dated 2019 in TCRdb). Context from the whole study: Technical replicates were generated by sequencing separate aliquots of the same genomic DNA pool, with four replicates compared pairwise. Study-wide findings and limitations: Variance in clone template counts between approximately two-week samples significantly increased with total template count across all healthy donors. The binomial model flagged around 1.2 differentially abundant clones between technical replicates but 15 to 17 over roughly 2 weeks and 19 over around four weeks. The beta-binomial model significantly reduced the number of clones called differentially abundant and the false-positive rate across all healthy-donor time intervals. The authors expected that biological variance in healthy repertoires might rise further over much longer intervals, such as months to years.

In regard to this clone: What antigen it recognizes has not been identified. Qualities for individual bases were not recorded, and no much larger clone is one base off.

There are 12 amino acids in the CDR3, from cysteine to phenylalanine inclusive. The retained sequence is limited to the CDR3, 36 bases, with the frame set at the first base. The germline V gene (reference sequence) supplies CDR1 MNHNY and CDR2 SVGAGI. Germline trimming: 6 bases from V, 7 bases from J; junction bases outside gene matches: 3. TCRbeta CDR3 regions were profiled with the immunoSEQ Assay using bias-controlled multiplex PCR amplification of genomic DNA. Processing in the source paper ran as follows. The absolute abundance of each unique TCRbeta CDR3 region was quantified after sequences were collapsed and filtered. Differential abundance was tested with a binomial (Fisher-equivalent) model and with a beta-binomial model adding time-dependent variance fitted from healthy donors. Any clone with fewer than 5 combined templates was excluded, and a clone was called differentially abundant if its Benjamini-Hochberg FDR was below 0.01. The form v = (b*log(k)+a)^2 was used to model beta-binomial variance as a function of total template count across the two samples. Imported from immuneACCESS, the table was reduced by TCRdb to in-frame sequences with V and J called. These copies leave out some clones; in studies compared against another copy, an unresolved V gene accounts for under half, and the cause of the remainder is not known. That table supplies the V and J calls and clone size; D and trimming were determined from the DNA. The sample includes about 80,000 clones, with more than 75% observed a single time. The ten largest account for around a fifth of the sample.

No immune events, such as infections, were documented for the healthy donors during the collection period. To calibrate time-dependent variance in a beta-binomial model of T-cell clone differential abundance, blood repertoires from healthy donors were used as a training cohort. The training cohort comprised approximately 10 healthy donors, 3 female and 7 male. An age range of roughly 25 to 65 years, with an average of roughly 47 years, was recorded for the donors. Obtained from a commercial supplier, whole blood was collected from each healthy donor at three time points set 2 to 3 weeks apart. Genomic DNA was extracted from unsorted whole blood for immunosequencing.

Sample: blood. This TCR was recovered from a person aged 18-70 years in good health. Rearrangement joined TRBV6-6 to TRBJ1-2, with TRBD1 matching 9 junction bases. CDR3 reads: CASSGQGSGYTF. The nucleotides are TGTGCCAGCAGCGGACAGGGGTCTGGCTACACCTTC.